This T cell receptor (beta chain) originates from a study of T cells in Graves' hyperthyroidism and ophthalmopathy. Each diagnosis drew on symptoms, thyroxine, TRAb, thyroid ultrasound and orbital computed tomography findings. This clonotype was counted between two and nine times. Regions amplified from RNA transcripts were the TCR beta CDR3 regions. The TCR CDR3 was amplified in a first-round RT-PCR using the HTBI primer set. In TCRdb, the multiplex PCR reads were re-called with MiXCR into one record per CDR3 protein. The repertoire holds some 500,000 distinct CDR3 sequences, with around 22% as singletons. V trimming: 0 bases; J trimming: 2 bases; junction bases outside the gene matches: 15. CDR3 length: 19 residues. Germline V gives CDR1 DFQATT, CDR2 SNEGSKA (reference sequence).

V and J are TRBV20-1 and TRBJ2-5; 10 bases fit TRBD2. The sequence derives from a woman in her twenties or thirties with Graves' ophthalmopathy. Input material: blood. The CDR3 DNA reads TGCAGTGCTAGAGACCCCGGGGGAGAGCGGGGGGGGATGCAAGAGACCCAGTACTTC. Its translation is CSARDPGGERGGMQETQYF.